A few counts support the clone carrying this T cell receptor beta chain. Using unique molecular identifiers, the investigators prepared the TCRbeta library. TCRdb re-called the PCR reads through MiXCR, storing one row per CDR3 protein. Among more than 200,000 distinct CDR3 sequences listed, roughly 15% were seen once. This specimen comes from a study of T-cell reconstitution after alpha-beta-depleted transplantation in children. The CDR3 is made up of 15 amino acids. Between the trimmed V and J ends, which lost 1 base and 4 bases, there was a span of 10 bases. The germline CDR1 and CDR2 sequences are MNHEY and SMNVEV (reference sequence).

Sample: PBMCs, mostly from graft donor cells, taken 360 days after TCRalphabeta/CD19-depleted stem cell transplant. V is TRBV27 and J is TRBJ2-2, with D perhaps TRBD1 (6 bases). This receptor was obtained from a male patient between 2 and 10 years old who had a stem cell transplant for acute lymphoblastic leukemia, so the T cells may come from the graft donor. The CDR3 bases are TGTGCCAGCAGTTTATTTTTAGGGGGCACCGGGGAGCTGTTTTTT. Amino acid sequence: CASSLFLGGTGELFF.